A single sample gave rise to the 14 T cell receptor beta chains below, sequenced in a study of response to subunit inactivated influenza vaccine (dated by TCRdb to the late 2010s). Sample time point, as interpreted from the label and publication: 45 days after influenza vaccine administration. Library preparation employed RT-PCR. The listed sequencing device is Illumina HiSeq 2500. The public reads were reanalyzed by TCRdb: fastp trimming at Q25, MiXCR alignment, in-frame beta chains only. Each CDR3 protein appears once, grouped with its most common genes and DNA. The sample has 430,000 or so distinct CDR3 sequences on record, 11% of them singletons. The ten largest make up approximately 12% of the sample. The specimen comprised PBMCs from blood, sampled more than 35 days after vaccination. All receptors come from a man between 45 and 60 years old who received an inactivated influenza vaccine. Donor details come from another sample of the same person, matched by shared clones.

This clonotype was recorded a few times. The rearrangement links TRBV29-1 to TRBJ1-2; D call uncertain. This CDR3 has 9 amino acids. Per the germline V gene, CDR1 is SQVTM and CDR2 is ANQGSEA. The ends were cut back, 4 bases at V and 7 bases at J, with 4 bases in the middle. The CDR3 DNA is TGCAGCGTTGGAGGTGGCTACACCTTC. This translates into CSVGGGYTF.

This clonotype was recorded a few times. The J gene is TRBJ1-2, the V gene TRBV6-6, with D uncertain. This CDR3 is built from 13 residues. The V end was cut by 6 bases, the J end by 6 bases, with 14 bases between. From germline, CDR1 is MNHNY and CDR2 SVGAGI (reference sequence). In DNA, the CDR3 is TGTGCCAGCAGCCCGAATTATGGAGATGGCTACACCTTC. Translating gives CASSPNYGDGYTF.

This clonotype occurred many times. This rearrangement joins TRBV27 to TRBJ2-7; 8 nucleotides match TRBD1. Germline V gene data show CDR1 as MNHEY and CDR2 as SMNVEV (reference sequence). The CDR3 length is 15 residues. The V gene end was trimmed by 5 bases and the J gene end by 0 bases; junction bases not matched to a gene: 6. The CDR3 here is CASSRQGRLSYEQYF. In nucleotides, the CDR3 is TGTGCCAGCAGTAGACAGGGGCGGCTCTCCTACGAGCAGTACTTC.

This chain connects TRBV7-9 to TRBJ2-7; no firm D call. Germline lookup yields CDR1 SEHNR and CDR2 FQNEAQ (reference sequence). This CDR3 comprises 14 residues. Trimming removed 3 bases from V and 2 bases from J, with 11 bases in between. CDR3 sequence (DNA): TGTGCCAGCAGCTTCGGTCCCACACCCTACGAGCAGTACTTC. Translating gives CASSFGPTPYEQYF.

The gene calls are TRBV11-1 and TRBJ2-1; tentative D call: TRBD2 (6 bases). The CDR3 has 15 amino acids. Germline V gene data show CDR1 as SGHAT and CDR2 as FQDESV (reference sequence). V lost 1 base and J lost 7, with 14 bases in between. CDR3 in amino acids: CASSLDVASVNEQFF. The CDR3 coding sequence is TGTGCCAGCAGCTTAGATGTCGCTAGCGTTAATGAGCAGTTCTTC.

This clonotype appeared a few times. The chain couples TRBV20-1 to TRBJ2-2; D gene uncertain. The CDR3 is 13 residues long. Trimming removed 3 bases from V and 2 bases from J, with 7 bases in between. Germline V lookup: CDR1 DFQATT, CDR2 SNEGSKA (reference sequence). The CDR3 spells CSASPVNTGELFF. CDR3 nucleotides: TGCAGTGCTAGTCCTGTCAACACCGGGGAGCTGTTTTTT.

This clonotype occurred many times. This rearrangement joins TRBV5-6 to TRBJ2-7; TRBD2 is a possible D gene (6 bases). Germline loops: CDR1 SGHDT, CDR2 YYEEEE. This CDR3 has 16 residues. V was clipped by 0 bases and J by 0 bases, with 13 bases between them. The CDR3 spells CASSLGWRGSSYEQYF. The DNA for the CDR3 is TGTGCCAGCAGCTTGGGTTGGAGGGGAAGCTCCTACGAGCAGTACTTC.

This clonotype appeared a few times. The chain carries TRBV7-9 and TRBJ2-1; TRBD2 aligns across 10 bases. J gave up 6 bases and V 3 bases, and 5 bases lay outside the gene matches. CDR3 length equals 15 residues. Germline V gives CDR1 SEHNR, CDR2 FQNEAQ (reference sequence). CDR3 region: CASSFFTSGTNEQFF. CDR3 sequence (DNA): TGTGCCAGCAGCTTTTTCACTAGCGGGACCAATGAGCAGTTCTTC.

The gene calls are TRBV20-1 and TRBJ2-1; TRBD1 or TRBD2 may be the D gene (5 bases each). The germline V gene has CDR1 DFQATT and CDR2 SNEGSKA (reference sequence). V dropped 6 bases and J dropped 8 bases, with 20 bases sitting between them. The CDR3 is 14 amino acids. The CDR3 nucleotides are TGCAGTGCGACGGGACGGATAAAAGGGGATGAGCAGTTCTTC. This gives the protein CSATGRIKGDEQFF.

V gene TRBV5-1 combines with J gene TRBJ2-7; tentatively, D is TRBD1 (6 bases). CDR1 and CDR2 (germline): SGHRS, YFSETQ. The CDR3 is 13 amino acids. Trimming shortened V by 9 bases and J by 4 bases, and 17 bases separated the two germline ends. Written as DNA, the CDR3 is TGCGCCACCCGTCGGGACCAGGGGTACGAGCAGTACTTC. It yields the protein CATRRDQGYEQYF.

The V gene is TRBV6-1, the J gene TRBJ2-3, with 9 bases lining up with TRBD1. The CDR3 runs to 15 residues. The V and J ends lost 5 bases and 2 bases, in that order; junction bases with no gene match: 5. Looked up from germline, CDR1 is MNHNS and CDR2 is SASEGT. Here the CDR3 DNA reads TGTGCCAGCAGTAATGGACAGGGGCCCACAGATACGCAGTATTTT. Translated, it gives CASSNGQGPTDTQYF.

The gene calls are TRBV9 and TRBJ1-2, with a weak D call TRBD1 (5 bases). The germline V gene encodes CDR1 SGDLS and CDR2 YYNGEE. V gave up 3 bases and J gave up 7 bases, with 19 bases separating them. The CDR3 runs 15 residues. CDR3 bases: TGTGCCAGCAGCGCCGACCCGAGGGGATCAAGTGGCTACACCTTC. It codes for CASSADPRGSSGYTF.

This clonotype was observed once. The CDR3 region is CAWKGLAGGPEFF. The CDR3 region has the DNA TGTGCCTGGAAGGGACTAGCGGGAGGGCCTGAGTTCTTC. This rearrangement joins TRBV30 to TRBJ2-1, with TRBD2 matching 16 bases. The CDR3 contains 13 residues. Germline CDR1 and CDR2: GTSNPN and SVGIG (reference sequence). The V segment lost 4 bases and the J segment 14 bases; nucleotides outside the gene matches: 5. Full variable domain (outside the CDR3, taken from reference TRBV30 and TRBJ2-1): SQTIHQWPATLVQPVGSPLSLECTVEGTSNPNLYWYRQAAGRGLQLLFYSVGIGQISSEVPQNLSASRPQDRQFILSSKKLLLSDSGFYLCAWKGLAGGPEFFGPGTRLTVL.

The genes are TRBV11-2 and TRBJ2-1; 8 bases are a match to TRBD1. The germline V gene encodes CDR1 SGHAT and CDR2 FQNNGV. CDR3 length: 14 amino acids. The junction had 7 bases not matched to a gene; V was cut back by 4 bases and J by 8 bases. The CDR3: CASSSDIRGHEQFF. The CDR3 DNA reads as TGTGCCAGCAGCTCGGACATCAGGGGGCATGAGCAGTTCTTC.